This T cell receptor (beta chain) originates from a study of cytomegalovirus exposure and HLA in healthy donors (dated by TCRdb to the late 2010s). About the full investigation: An earlier analysis of some 600 of the donors reported under 300 Gb of sequence data and some 110 million unique TCR beta sequences obtained from 180 million or so T cells. An early release covering around 630 HLA-typed donors comprised 250 to 350 gigabases of sequencing data and approximately 80 million unique TCR sequences. Of the approximately 400 genotyped donors, more than 75% were placed in the genetic ancestry cluster associated with self-reported Caucasian donors. The study was designed to test whether signatures of past pathogen exposure could be identified by cataloging public T cell receptors. Using immunosequencing, the study profiled T cell repertoires from 500 to 800 subjects and related those repertoires to cytomegalovirus serostatus. Along with the roughly 710-subject first cohort, a separate validation cohort of over 90 different subjects was used. To predict cytomegalovirus infection status, the study brought together high-throughput TCR immunosequencing, statistical association of individual TCRs with disease status, and machine learning. In a later analysis, previously published TCR beta repertoires from 600 to 850 donors were re-analyzed and high-resolution HLA genotyping was added so that TCR occurrence patterns could be studied. The later analysis used no new phenotypic data to find candidate immune exposures, relying instead on TCR beta sequences and their occurrence across donors. An earlier analysis of 587 of the donors used high-throughput TCR beta sequencing to judge whether each TCR beta V gene segment behaved as functional or pseudogenic. Donor age, sex, ethnicity and CMV serostatus were compiled together with the repertoire data. In a later genetic analysis, genome-wide SNP genotypes for about 65% of the roughly 700 donors were used, and that subset was treated as a discovery cohort. Every repertoire in the discovery cohort had been generated on one and the same sequencing platform. HLA typing covered class I and class II loci at four-digit resolution. Typing coverage differed by locus: A, B, C, DRB1 and DQB1 were typed in roughly 620-630 donors, DQA1 in about 550, DPA1 in approximately 600, and DPB1 in 472. Because of strong linkage in the cohort, roughly five DR-DQ haplotypes were treated as single units for association and clustering. Among some 400 genotyped donors of the cohort, an average of roughly 230,000 unique TCR beta nucleotide sequences was sequenced per donor, of which about 18% were non-productive. Beyond this particular receptor, the publication reports: In an earlier analysis of approximately 600 of the donors, most TCR beta V segments were observed in productive rearrangements about 87% or about 30% of the time, broadly matching IMGT annotations. Because some donors lacked HLA typing at each locus, the association tests relied only on the typed subset. A total of 150 to 200 TCR beta chains were listed by the study as associated with cytomegalovirus. Cytomegalovirus status was reported to be diagnosed by the classifier with high specificity and sensitivity in both the original and validation cohorts. A few of the identified cytomegalovirus-associated TCR beta chains were confirmed in vitro to be specific for cytomegalovirus antigens. In a later analysis, HLA-associated TCR beta chains were found to be more clonally expanded and to have lower generation probabilities than equally common non-associated chains. A later genetic analysis associated a missense DCLRE1C variant with V-gene and J-gene trimming of TCR beta chains, and an independent cohort replicated the association. Several of the top co-occurrence clusters appeared to be linked to parvovirus B19, influenza, CMV and Epstein-Barr virus, according to a later analysis. For the cohort, immune exposure information was limited to CMV serostatus. Roughly uniform sequencing depth across donors was assumed in presence/absence analyses, although this assumption may not hold. Approximately 16 rarely observed V segments, including chromosome 9 orphons, were excluded from the earlier analysis of several hundred of the donors because counts were too low. A further reported finding was that TCR beta sequences accurately predicted the HLA-A and HLA-B alleles for most subjects in the first cohort. According to a later genetic analysis, donors in an Asian-associated ancestry cluster had fewer N-insertions in productive TCRs than the approximately 700-donor mean. It was suggested by the authors that the approach could potentially be generalized to other disease states and immunological phenotypes. In a later analysis, most CMV-associated TCR beta chains were found to appear HLA-restricted, with HLA associations seemingly driven largely by CMV exposure. According to a later analysis, TCR association rates differed among HLA loci, with DRB1 alleles showing the most associated TCRs and HLA-C alleles showing the fewest. In a later analysis, 16,951 TCR beta sequences were associated with specific HLA alleles at a false discovery rate of 0.05. In this cohort, only TCR beta chains were sequenced, and detectable features were limited by the absence of alpha or paired-chain data. Strong co-occurrence of HLA alleles, especially DR and DQ, made assigning TCR associations to individual alleles difficult. A cluster of highly shared sequence variants was judged likely to represent a technical artifact of the sequencing pipeline. Correlated functional status among segregating V segments might reflect linkage disequilibrium, but an unknown experimental factor could not be ruled out. Across donors, most TCR sequences were observed very rarely, whereas some public TCRs were present in many individuals. The 87-base-pair reads could not distinguish some IMGT-functional V segments, including TRBV6-2 and TRBV6-3, so those segments were excluded.

From cysteine to phenylalanine, the CDR3 is 12 amino acids long. The only DNA kept is the CDR3, 36 bases in frame from the first base. At the junction V is shortened by 4 bases and J by 12 bases, with 15 bases in between. CDR1 SQVTM and CDR2 ANQGSEA are derived from the germline V gene. This clone was found once. It has no known antigen specificity. Base qualities were left out, and no much larger clone turns up one base away. The cohort comprised under 700 healthy bone marrow donors. All cohort members were sampled while nominally healthy, although unrecorded immune exposures were likely present. The donor was CMV seronegative and belonged to the group of 350 or so seronegative cohort members. Every donor gave a peripheral blood sample, and the peripheral blood mononuclear cells from that sample were used for TCR beta sequencing. Genomic DNA was extracted from the blood cell samples with the Qiagen DNeasy Blood Extraction Kit.

Receptor libraries were prepared by the immunoSEQ multiplex PCR assay. For the multiplex PCR, a mixture combining 60 forward primers for TCR Vbeta segments and 13 reverse primers for TCR Jbeta segments was used. The CDR3 region of rearranged TCR beta genes was amplified from genomic DNA with a multiplex PCR assay. On the Illumina HiSeq System, the amplified TCR beta libraries were sequenced as 87-base-pair reads. Turning to the authors' computational methods: In a later analysis, tens of millions of unique TCR beta chains were counted across the roughly 610 repertoires, and approximately 11 million of these chains were shared by at least two donors. A nearest-neighbor algorithm error-corrected the raw reads and collapsed the reads into unique sequences, merging closely related sequences to remove PCR and sequencing errors. CDR3 sequences were aligned to IMGT reference sequences to assign V, D and J gene segments. For a sequence to be retained, a match of at least six nucleotides was required to both a V gene segment and a J gene segment. A rearrangement counted as productive if the CDR3 had no stop codons and remained in frame with V and J, and every other rearrangement counted as non-productive. Following IMGT convention, CDR3 was defined as the stretch from the second conserved V-encoded cysteine to the conserved J-encoded phenylalanine. The earlier analysis of some 550 of the donors excluded any sequence lacking an unambiguous match to a single V gene segment. In an earlier analysis of approximately 560 of the donors, a V segment was called functional when productive rearrangements were above 56.7%, and segregating when the standard deviation between donors exceeded 5%. To diagnose cytomegalovirus status from the catalog of TCR beta chain sequences, a statistical classification framework was built. A later analysis assigned V and J genes by comparing TCR nucleotide sequences with IMGT/GENE-DB human TR gene sequences. Using the TCRdist pipeline, a later analysis assigned CDR3 sequences along with most-parsimonious VDJ recombination scenarios. In a later analysis, each TCR beta chain was defined by its CDR3 amino acid sequence together with its V-gene family, and reads lacking a unique V-gene family were excluded. A later analysis removed several hundred highly shared, low-generation-probability nucleotide sequences to deal with suspected cross-contamination and a sequencing artifact. For each public chain, a later analysis derived a clonal expansion index from normalized ranks of inferred template counts within each repertoire. In a later analysis, generation probabilities were computed with a VDJ recombination model fitted to out-of-frame rearrangements, and the resulting probabilities were checked against IGoR. In a later analysis, TCR-TCR, TCR-HLA and TCR-CMV co-occurrence was scored with hypergeometric tests, and a repertoire-size bias correction was applied to TCR pairs. In a later analysis, false discovery rates were estimated by permuting HLA or CMV assignments 20 times. A later analysis grouped co-occurring TCRs with DBSCAN, adding TCRdist sequence similarity when clustering within HLA-allele-positive subsets. Co-occurrence clustering excluded repertoires with fewer than 30,000 or more than 120,000 public chains, plus five with anomalous nucleotide sharing. As stored in TCRdb, this immuneACCESS dataset retains in-frame rearrangements with V and J assigned. A fraction of the clones does not appear; measured against another copy, unresolved V genes explain less than half of the discrepancy, and the remainder lacks a known reason. V, J and clone size derive from that table, while D and trimming were established from the DNA sequence. In all, the sample holds around 130,000 clones, and around 75% of those were seen once. The ten largest clonotypes hold 1.2% of the sample.

The rearrangement combines TRBV29-1 with TRBJ1-4; TRBD1 could be the D gene, as 5 bases match. The source of this sequence is a female donor in good health and CMV-seronegative. Sequencing input: PBMCs. The CDR3 in this case is CSVVAGDSQLFF. The DNA sequence is TGCAGCGTTGTAGCCGGGGACTCACAACTGTTTTTT.